This entry lists 32 T cell receptor beta chains sequenced from one sample in a study of blood T cell repertoires in COVID-19. Assay used: immunoSEQ multiplex PCR; TCRdb lists only in-frame clones, some missing. The sample includes 120,000 or so clones, 80% to 85% of them seen just once. The specimen was peripheral blood. All receptors come from a woman aged 50 to 60 with acute or convalescent COVID-19.

The chain couples TRBV5-1 to TRBJ1-4, with 10 bases lining up with TRBD1. Trimming took 4 bases from V and 8 from J; bases not matched to a gene: 11. The CDR3 has 16 residues. Germline-derived CDR1 and CDR2 are SGHRS and YFSETQ. The CDR3 protein is CASSIGAGTGDEKLFF. CDR3 sequence (DNA): TGCGCCAGCAGCATAGGGGCCGGGACAGGGGACGAAAAACTGTTTTTT.

This chain joins TRBV5-1 and TRBJ2-3; 14 bases fit TRBD2. The length of the CDR3 is 16 residues. J was trimmed by 3 bases and V by 4 bases; bases with no gene match: 4. Germline V gene data show CDR1 as SGHRS and CDR2 as YFSETQ. DNA for the CDR3: TGCGCCAGCAGCCTCGGGACTAGCGGGAGTACAGATACGCAGTATTTT. Residues: CASSLGTSGSTDTQYF. Full variable domain (missing parts from reference TRBV5-1 and TRBJ2-3): KAGVTQTPRYLIKTRGQQVTLSCSPISGHRSVSWYQQTPGQGLQFLFEYFSETQRNKGNFPGRFSGRQFSNSRSEMNVSTLELGDSALYLCASSLGTSGSTDTQYFGPGTRLTVL.

The V gene is TRBV11-2, the J gene TRBJ2-1; 7 bases fit TRBD2. Germline V gene lookup returns CDR1 SGHAT and CDR2 FQNNGV. V shed 1 base, J shed 9 bases, and the junction held 3 bases outside the gene matches. This CDR3 has 13 amino acids. The CDR3 DNA reads as TGTGCCAGCAGCTTAGCCAGGGAGGGTGAGCAGTTCTTC. Its translation: CASSLAREGEQFF.

The chain joins TRBV15 to TRBJ1-5; 7 bases agree with TRBD1. Germline CDR1 LNHNV, CDR2 YYDKDF (reference sequence). The ends lost 4 bases at V and 6 bases at J; junction bases unmatched: 9. The CDR3 sequence is 15 residues long. The DNA for the CDR3 is TGTGCCACCAGCACCGGACAGGAGGGACGTCAGCCCCAGCATTTT. This translates into CATSTGQEGRQPQHF. The full variable domain, rest sourced from reference TRBV15 and TRBJ1-5, is DAMVIQNPRYQVTQFGKPVTLSCSQTLNHNVMYWYQQKSSQAPKLLFHYYDKDFNNEADTPDNFQSRRPNTSFCFLDIRSPGLGDTAMYLCATSTGQEGRQPQHFGDGTRLSIL.

The V and J genes are TRBV6-5 and TRBJ2-7; no clear D gene. In germline, CDR1 is MNHEY, CDR2 SVGAGI. The CDR3 has 11 amino acids. V was pared by 6 bases and J by 2 bases, with 5 bases between. The CDR3 is CASRAAYEQYF. CDR3 coding DNA: TGTGCCAGCAGGGCCGCCTACGAGCAGTACTTC.

This chain connects TRBV5-6 to TRBJ1-4, with 8 bases aligning to TRBD1. This CDR3 has 15 residues. The junction had 6 bases not matched to a gene; V was cut back by 3 bases and J by 5 bases. Germline CDR1 and CDR2: SGHDT and YYEEEE. The CDR3 reads CASSSQTGENEKLFF. The CDR3 coding sequence is TGTGCCAGCAGCTCTCAGACAGGGGAGAATGAAAAACTGTTTTTT.

V gene TRBV7-9 combines with J gene TRBJ2-5; 7 bases align to TRBD2. With 4 bases clipped from V and 3 bases from J, the junction kept 5 bases outside the gene matches. CDR1 and CDR2 (germline): SEHNR, FQNEAQ (reference sequence). CDR3 size: 14 residues. The chain's CDR3 is CASSWASGKETQYF. CDR3 in DNA: TGTGCCAGCAGCTGGGCTAGCGGAAAAGAGACCCAGTACTTC. Variable domain in full (rest from reference TRBV7-9 and TRBJ2-5): DTGVSQNPRHKITKRGQNVTFRCDPISEHNRLYWYRQTLGQGPEFLTYFQNEAQLEKSRLLSDRFSAERPKGSFSTLEIQRTEQGDSAMYLCASSWASGKETQYFGPGTRLLVL.

The genes are TRBV7-9 and TRBJ2-1; perhaps TRBD2 as D (6 bases). Germline loops: CDR1 SEHNR, CDR2 FQNEAQ (reference sequence). The CDR3 has 15 residues. V lost 4 bases, J lost 5 bases, and 15 bases lay in between. The CDR3 spells CASSSQGGGDNEQFF. CDR3 nucleotide sequence: TGTGCCAGCAGCTCGCAGGGTGGAGGGGACAATGAGCAGTTCTTC.

The CDR3 is CASSVVQGAGYTF. The DNA for the CDR3 is TGTGCCAGCAGTGTTGTACAGGGGGCTGGCTACACCTTC. The chain combines TRBV2 with TRBJ1-2, with 9 nucleotides matching TRBD1. The CDR3 length is 13 residues. Trimming at V came to 4 bases and at J to 7 bases, leaving 4 bases not matched to a gene. Looked up from germline, CDR1 is SNHLY and CDR2 is FYNNEI.

V and J are TRBV28 and TRBJ1-3; 7 nucleotides match TRBD1. The V gene's germline CDR1 is MDHEN and CDR2 SYDVKM. The CDR3 has 14 amino acids. Trimming cost V 7 bases and J 4 bases; bases outside gene matches: 7. The CDR3 DNA is TGTGCCAGCAAGGTAGCAGGGGGAGGAAACACCATATATTTT. Its protein product is CASKVAGGGNTIYF.

The chain joins TRBV7-8 to TRBJ1-1; D possibly corresponds to TRBD1 (6 bases). This CDR3 has 15 residues. Trimming stripped 3 bases from V and 2 bases from J, with 13 bases between. CDR1 is SGHVS, CDR2 FQNEAQ, per germline. The CDR3 spells CASSLSQGPNTEAFF. The CDR3 DNA sequence: TGTGCCAGCAGCTTGTCGCAGGGGCCCAACACTGAAGCTTTCTTT.

The rearrangement uses TRBV7-9 and TRBJ1-6, with D unresolved. The CDR3 is made up of 14 amino acids. Germline V gene lookup returns CDR1 SEHNR and CDR2 FQNEAQ (reference sequence). V shed 5 bases and J shed 5 bases, with 10 bases lying between them. The CDR3 coding sequence is TGTGCCAGCAGCCAAAACTTAAATAATTCACCCCTCCACTTT. As protein: CASSQNLNNSPLHF. The full variable domain, rest sourced from reference TRBV7-9 and TRBJ1-6, is DTGVSQNPRHKITKRGQNVTFRCDPISEHNRLYWYRQTLGQGPEFLTYFQNEAQLEKSRLLSDRFSAERPKGSFSTLEIQRTEQGDSAMYLCASSQNLNNSPLHFGNGTRLTVT.

The rearrangement uses TRBV5-1 and TRBJ1-5; tentatively, D is TRBD1 (5 bases). V was clipped by 0 bases and J by 5 bases, with 12 bases between them. In germline, CDR1 is SGHRS, CDR2 YFSETQ. The CDR3 is 15 amino acids. CDR3 protein: CASSLEGQAHQPQHF. The DNA of the CDR3 is TGCGCCAGCAGCTTGGAGGGGCAGGCGCATCAGCCCCAGCATTTT.

The CDR3 loop reads CASRTSGGPYNEQFF. CDR3 sequence (DNA): TGTGCCAGCCGGACTAGCGGGGGACCTTACAATGAGCAGTTCTTC. The chain combines TRBV2 with TRBJ2-1; 13 bases align to TRBD2. Per the germline V gene, CDR1 is SNHLY and CDR2 is FYNNEI. The CDR3 totals 15 residues. V was pared by 8 bases and J by 4 bases, with 5 bases of the junction left unmatched.

The chain is built from TRBV6-5 and TRBJ2-2, with TRBD2 as a possible D gene (6 bases). V lost 7 bases to trimming and J lost 4 bases, with 16 bases between them. Germline loops: CDR1 MNHEY, CDR2 SVGAGI. The CDR3 extends over 15 amino acids. This chain's CDR3 is CASTSAGTFTGELFF. The CDR3 DNA sequence: TGTGCCAGCACCAGCGCCGGGACTTTCACCGGGGAGCTGTTTTTT.

The chain combines TRBV6-1 with TRBJ2-3; D unresolved. CDR3 size: 16 residues. Germline V gene data show CDR1 as MNHNS and CDR2 as SASEGT. V shed 2 bases and J shed 0 bases, with 12 bases lying between them. This chain's CDR3 is CASSERRLTSTDTQYF. The CDR3 DNA reads as TGTGCCAGCAGTGAAAGGAGATTGACGAGCACAGATACGCAGTATTTT.

This chain connects TRBV15 to TRBJ1-5; D gene uncertain. The CDR3 has 15 amino acids. Germline V gives CDR1 LNHNV, CDR2 YYDKDF (reference sequence). The germline V and J ends were trimmed by 0 bases and 4 bases, with 10 bases remaining between them. Here the CDR3 DNA reads TGTGCCACCAGCAGAGAGAGCCCGGGGAATCAGCCCCAGCATTTT. It codes for CATSRESPGNQPQHF.

This clone was seen more than once but under ten times. The chain couples TRBV5-4 to TRBJ1-4, with 10 bases identical to TRBD1. The CDR3 is 16 residues long. Trimming cost V 0 bases and J 8 bases; bases outside gene matches: 7. CDR1 SGHNT and CDR2 YYREEE come from the germline V gene (reference sequence). Here the CDR3 DNA reads TGTGCCAGCAGCTTGGATGGCGGGACAGGGGCGGAAAAACTGTTTTTT. This gives the protein CASSLDGGTGAEKLFF.

The V call is TRBV7-2, the J call TRBJ2-3, with a tentative D call TRBD1 (5 bases). Trimming took off 5 bases at V and 2 bases at J, with 11 bases between the two ends. CDR3 length: 14 amino acids. The germline V gene encodes CDR1 SGHTA and CDR2 FQGNSA. This CDR3 is CASSDTGATDTQYF. The CDR3 DNA is TGTGCCAGCAGCGATACTGGGGCCACAGATACGCAGTATTTT.

The chain links TRBV19 to TRBJ1-5; 11 bases fit TRBD1. The trim removed 5 bases at V and 1 base at J, leaving 10 bases unmatched. The CDR3 is 18 amino acids. The germline V gene has CDR1 LNHDA and CDR2 SQIVND (reference sequence). The CDR3 DNA reads as TGTGCCAGTAGTCCGGGACAGGGGGTCCATTTAAGCAATCAGCCCCAGCATTTT. This encodes CASSPGQGVHLSNQPQHF.

This clone was picked up a small number of times. The rearrangement uses TRBV6-6 and TRBJ2-1, with 11 bases identical to TRBD2. The germline V gene has CDR1 MNHNY and CDR2 SVGAGI (reference sequence). There are 15 residues in the CDR3. J gave up 3 bases and V 7 bases, and 5 bases lay outside the gene matches. In DNA form, the CDR3 reads TGTGCCAGCAATTGGGGGACTAGCGGCTACAATGAGCAGTTCTTC. Translating it yields CASNWGTSGYNEQFF.

J is TRBJ1-2 and V is TRBV6-5, with 8 bases matching TRBD1. J lost 3 bases, V lost 8 bases, and 5 bases had no gene match. The CDR3 spans 13 residues. Per the germline V gene, CDR1 is MNHEY and CDR2 is SVGAGI. CDR3 region: CASLLGQDYGYTF. The CDR3 region has the DNA TGTGCCAGCCTACTGGGACAGGACTATGGCTACACCTTC.

A single count supports this clone. The V gene is TRBV29-1, the J gene TRBJ2-3, with unresolved D. Germline values: CDR1 SQVTM, CDR2 ANQGSEA. V lost 3 bases and J lost 7, with 5 bases in between. The CDR3 runs to 10 residues. The CDR3: CSVESHTQYF. DNA of the CDR3: TGCAGCGTTGAGAGCCATACGCAGTATTTT.

The rearrangement uses TRBV15 and TRBJ1-5; possibly TRBD1 for D (6 bases). Germline CDR1 and CDR2: LNHNV and YYDKDF (reference sequence). The CDR3 covers 15 residues. Trimming left V 1 base short and J 2 bases short, with 9 bases between. The CDR3: CATSRVAGGNQPQHF. CDR3 coding DNA: TGTGCCACCAGCAGAGTAGCAGGGGGCAATCAGCCCCAGCATTTT.

The chain combines TRBV7-9 with TRBJ1-6; no reliable D call. CDR3 length: 14 amino acids. Germline CDR1 SEHNR, CDR2 FQNEAQ (reference sequence). Trimming pared 1 base from V and 5 bases from J, leaving 6 bases between. CDR3 region: CASSLDGDNSPLHF. The CDR3 nucleotides read TGTGCCAGCAGCTTAGACGGAGATAATTCACCCCTCCACTTT.

The V and J genes are TRBV10-1 and TRBJ2-5, with 7 bases that match TRBD2. In germline, CDR1 is WNHNN, CDR2 SYGVQD (reference sequence). This CDR3 comprises 13 residues. The CDR3 spells CANPGGVQETQYF. The CDR3 region has the DNA TGCGCTAACCCTGGGGGGGTTCAAGAGACCCAGTACTTC.

The chain joins TRBV5-4 to TRBJ1-1; 8 positions agree with TRBD1. This CDR3 contains 15 residues. From germline, CDR1 is SGHNT and CDR2 YYREEE (reference sequence). Unmatched junction bases numbered 9, after V lost 4 bases and J lost 4 bases. In DNA form, the CDR3 reads TGTGCCAGCAGCCAAACCGGGACAGGTGGCACTGAAGCTTTCTTT. Translating gives CASSQTGTGGTEAFF.

The genes are TRBV18 and TRBJ1-2, with D uncertain. V was shortened by 0 bases and J by 2 bases, with 7 bases between the two germline ends. The CDR3 length is 14 residues. CDR1 is KGHSH and CDR2 is LQKENI in the germline V gene. The CDR3 bases are TGTGCCAGCTCACCACCGGGAGAAAACTATGGCTACACCTTC. It encodes CASSPPGENYGYTF. Full variable domain (rest looked up from reference TRBV18 and TRBJ1-2): NAGVMQNPRHLVRRRGQEARLRCSPMKGHSHVYWYRQLPEEGLKFMVYLQKENIIDESGMPKERFSAEFPKEGPSILRIQQVVRGDSAAYFCASSPPGENYGYTFGSGTRLTVV.

The genes are TRBV10-1 and TRBJ2-2, with D unresolved. The V end was cut by 4 bases, the J end by 0 bases, with 6 bases between. CDR1 WNHNN and CDR2 SYGVQD come from the germline V gene (reference sequence). The CDR3 loop spans 14 amino acids. CDR3 sequence: CASSGGPNTGELFF. The CDR3 DNA reads TGCGCCAGCAGTGGTGGGCCGAACACCGGGGAGCTGTTTTTT.

The rearrangement joins TRBV2 to TRBJ1-2; 7 bases map to TRBD1. Looked up from germline, CDR1 is SNHLY and CDR2 is FYNNEI. This CDR3 region has 12 residues. Trimming took 8 bases from V and 8 from J; bases not matched to a gene: 8. The CDR3 coding sequence is TGTGCCAGCGCGACAGGGCTAGGAGGCTACACCTTC. It is translated as CASATGLGGYTF.

The chain combines TRBV4-2 with TRBJ1-6, with no clear D. The length of the CDR3 is 15 residues. Germline CDR1 reads LGHNA; CDR2 reads YNFKEQ. V was shortened by 1 base and J by 9 bases, with 13 bases between the two germline ends. CDR3 loop: CASSQVRGASSPLHF. The CDR3 nucleotides read TGTGCCAGCAGCCAAGTGAGAGGCGCGAGTTCACCCCTCCACTTT.

The gene calls are TRBV5-1 and TRBJ2-2; D remains ambiguous. The CDR3 sequence is 16 residues long. Germline CDR1 is SGHRS and CDR2 is YFSETQ. V was cut by 0 bases and J by 4 bases, with 13 bases left in between. The CDR3 DNA is TGCGCCAGCAGCTTGGCCTTTGACTCGGGCACCGGGGAGCTGTTTTTT. Its protein product is CASSLAFDSGTGELFF. The variable domain in full, completed from reference TRBV5-1 and TRBJ2-2, reads KAGVTQTPRYLIKTRGQQVTLSCSPISGHRSVSWYQQTPGQGLQFLFEYFSETQRNKGNFPGRFSGRQFSNSRSEMNVSTLELGDSALYLCASSLAFDSGTGELFFGEGSRLTVL.